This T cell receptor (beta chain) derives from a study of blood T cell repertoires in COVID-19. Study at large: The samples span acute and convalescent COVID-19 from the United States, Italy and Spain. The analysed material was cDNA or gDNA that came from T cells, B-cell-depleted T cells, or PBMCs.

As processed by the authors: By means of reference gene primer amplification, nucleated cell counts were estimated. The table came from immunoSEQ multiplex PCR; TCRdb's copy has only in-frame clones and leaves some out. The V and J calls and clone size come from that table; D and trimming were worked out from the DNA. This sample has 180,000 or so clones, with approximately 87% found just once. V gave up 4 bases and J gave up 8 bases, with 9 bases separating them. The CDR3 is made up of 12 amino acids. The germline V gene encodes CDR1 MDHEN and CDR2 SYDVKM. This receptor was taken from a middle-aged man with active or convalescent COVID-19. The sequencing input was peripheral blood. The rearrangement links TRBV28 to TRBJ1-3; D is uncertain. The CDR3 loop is CASSSSEHTIYF. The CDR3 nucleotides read TGTGCCAGCAGTTCTAGTGAGCACACCATATATTTT.